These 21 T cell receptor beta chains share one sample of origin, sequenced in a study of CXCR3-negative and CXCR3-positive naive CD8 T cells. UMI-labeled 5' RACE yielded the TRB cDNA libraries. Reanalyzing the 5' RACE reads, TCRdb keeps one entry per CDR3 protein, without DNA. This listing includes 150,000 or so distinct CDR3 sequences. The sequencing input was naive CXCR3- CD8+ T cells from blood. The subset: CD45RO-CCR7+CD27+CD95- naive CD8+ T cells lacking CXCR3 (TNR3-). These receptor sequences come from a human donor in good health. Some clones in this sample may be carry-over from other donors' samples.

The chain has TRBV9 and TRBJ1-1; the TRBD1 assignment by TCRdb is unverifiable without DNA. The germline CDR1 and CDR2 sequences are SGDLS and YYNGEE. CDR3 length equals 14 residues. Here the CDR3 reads CASSAPGAYTEAFF.

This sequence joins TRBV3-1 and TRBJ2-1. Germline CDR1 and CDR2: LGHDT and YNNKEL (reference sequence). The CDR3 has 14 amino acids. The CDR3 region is CASSQTDLLDEQFF.

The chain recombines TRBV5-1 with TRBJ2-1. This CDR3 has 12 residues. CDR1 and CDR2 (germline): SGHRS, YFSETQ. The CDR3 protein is CASRAAYNEQFF.

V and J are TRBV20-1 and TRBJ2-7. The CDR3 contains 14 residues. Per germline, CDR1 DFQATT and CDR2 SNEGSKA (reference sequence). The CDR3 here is CSFQTTGTSYEQYF.

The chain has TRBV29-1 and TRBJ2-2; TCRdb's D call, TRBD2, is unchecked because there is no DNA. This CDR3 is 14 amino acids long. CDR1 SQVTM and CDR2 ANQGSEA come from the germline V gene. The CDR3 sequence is CSVFLARNTGVLFF.

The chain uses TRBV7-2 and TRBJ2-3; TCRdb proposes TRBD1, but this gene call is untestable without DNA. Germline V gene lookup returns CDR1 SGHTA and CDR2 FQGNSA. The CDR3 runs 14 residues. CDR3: CASSHWTGADTQYF.

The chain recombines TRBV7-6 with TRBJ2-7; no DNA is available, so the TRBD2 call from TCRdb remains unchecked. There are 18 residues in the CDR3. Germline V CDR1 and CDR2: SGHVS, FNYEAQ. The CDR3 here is CASSQSGWVAGEQAEQYF.

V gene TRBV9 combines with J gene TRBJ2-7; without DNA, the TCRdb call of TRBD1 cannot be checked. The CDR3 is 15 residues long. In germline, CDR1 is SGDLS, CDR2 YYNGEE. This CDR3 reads CASSVTGTGRYEQYF.

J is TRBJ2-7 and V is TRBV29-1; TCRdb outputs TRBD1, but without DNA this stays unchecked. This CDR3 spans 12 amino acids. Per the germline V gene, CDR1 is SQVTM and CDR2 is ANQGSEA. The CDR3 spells CSVRDRGYEQYF.

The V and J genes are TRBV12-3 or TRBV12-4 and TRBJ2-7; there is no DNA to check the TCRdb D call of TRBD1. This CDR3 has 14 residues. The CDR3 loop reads CASSPGSGAYEQYF.

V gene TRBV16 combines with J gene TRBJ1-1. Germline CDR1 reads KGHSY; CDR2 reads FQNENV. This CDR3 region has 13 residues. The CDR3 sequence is CASSQSARTEAFF.

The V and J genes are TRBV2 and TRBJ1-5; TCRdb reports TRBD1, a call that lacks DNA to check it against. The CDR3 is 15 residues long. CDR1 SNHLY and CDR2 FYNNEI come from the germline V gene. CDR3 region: CASSGTEWSQQPQHF.

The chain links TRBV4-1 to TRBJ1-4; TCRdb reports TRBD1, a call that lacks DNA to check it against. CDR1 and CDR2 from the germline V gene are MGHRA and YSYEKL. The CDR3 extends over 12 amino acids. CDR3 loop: CASSQAGERLFF.

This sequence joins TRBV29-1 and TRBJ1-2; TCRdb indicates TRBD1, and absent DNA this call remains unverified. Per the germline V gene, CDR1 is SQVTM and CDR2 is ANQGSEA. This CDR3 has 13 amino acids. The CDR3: CSVPGGPGIGYTF.

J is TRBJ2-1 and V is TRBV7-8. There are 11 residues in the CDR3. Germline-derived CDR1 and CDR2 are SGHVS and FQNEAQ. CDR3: CASSLADEQFF.

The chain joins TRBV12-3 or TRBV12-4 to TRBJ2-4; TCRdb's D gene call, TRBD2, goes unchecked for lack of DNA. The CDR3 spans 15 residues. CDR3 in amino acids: CAITRSRENKNIQYF.

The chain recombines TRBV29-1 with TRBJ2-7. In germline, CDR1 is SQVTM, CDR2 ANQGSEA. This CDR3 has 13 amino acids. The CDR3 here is CSVFRTGPYEQYF.

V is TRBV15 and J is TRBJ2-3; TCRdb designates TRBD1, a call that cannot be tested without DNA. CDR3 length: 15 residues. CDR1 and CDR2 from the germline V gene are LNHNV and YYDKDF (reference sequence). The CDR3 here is CATSKGPRVADTQYF.

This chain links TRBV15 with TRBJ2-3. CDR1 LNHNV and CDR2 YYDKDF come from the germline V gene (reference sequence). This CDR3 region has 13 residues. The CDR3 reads CATSRVLTDTQYF.

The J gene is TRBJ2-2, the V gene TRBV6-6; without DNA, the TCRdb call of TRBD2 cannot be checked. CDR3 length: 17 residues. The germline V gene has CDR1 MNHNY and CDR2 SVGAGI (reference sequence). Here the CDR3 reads CASSYIVRAGNTGELFF.

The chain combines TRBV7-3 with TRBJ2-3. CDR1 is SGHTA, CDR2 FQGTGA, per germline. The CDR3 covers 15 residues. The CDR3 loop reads CASSLGLTSTDTQYF.